This TCR beta chain was identified in a study of Ad26.COV2.S vaccination and SARS-CoV-2 variants. About the research overall: Recipients of Ad26.COV2.S got it intramuscularly, once or twice 56 days apart. Study-wide results and caveats: The TCR breadth and depth analyses may have produced an underestimate of total T cell responses. Among vaccine recipients, spike-specific TCR breadth exceeded that of placebo recipients.

As regards this clone: Its antigen remains unidentified.

The CDR3 is made up of 16 amino acids. Germline CDR1 is SNHLY and CDR2 is FYNNEI. Trimming took 6 bases from V and 2 from J; bases not matched to a gene: 8. Treatment defined: 15 to 20 received Ad26.COV2.S at low or high dose, single or two shots; 5 received placebo; per-sample allocation not given. It was on day 63 after the first vaccine or placebo injection that samples were taken. Donation came from an adult in Boston who was aged 18-55 years. Produced via immunoSEQ multiplex PCR; TCRdb's table is partial and in-frame only. The data show hundreds of thousands of clones, with roughly 85% seen just once and roughly 3.1% held by the top ten.

V usage is TRBV2 and J usage is TRBJ2-1; 9 nucleotides align to TRBD2. The starting material was peripheral blood, obtained in a trial of Ad26.COV2.S vaccine versus placebo. The origin of this receptor is a person between 18 and 65 years old who received the Ad26.COV2.S COVID-19 vaccine or a placebo. CDR3 nucleotide sequence: TGTGCCAGCAGAGGATCCCCTAGCGGGACCTACAATGAGCAGTTCTTC. Translation gives CASRGSPSGTYNEQFF.